This T cell receptor (beta chain) was retrieved from a study of blood T cell repertoires in COVID-19. On the study more broadly: COVID-19 samples collected from the United States, Italy and Spain covered acute and convalescent phases. PBMCs, B-cell-depleted T cells, or T cells provided the cDNA or gDNA that made up the material.

Original methodology: Reference gene primers were amplified, and this amplification served to estimate nucleated cell counts. Using immunoSEQ multiplex PCR, the repertoire was profiled, and TCRdb retains in-frame clones only, with some absent. The V and J calls and clone size come from that table; D and trimming were worked out from the DNA. The sample lists roughly 100,000 clones, 75% to 95% occurring once. This CDR3 contains 17 residues. Deletions cut 7 bases from V and 5 bases from J, with 23 bases between. Germline V gene sequence: CDR1 LGHNA, CDR2 YNFKEQ. The chain joins TRBV4-2 to TRBJ2-2, with a tentative D call TRBD2 (6 bases). The receptor was derived from a woman in her forties or fifties in a cohort sampled during active COVID-19. Input material: peripheral blood. The CDR3 is CASISAPGREETGELFF. The DNA for the CDR3 is TGTGCCAGCATCTCAGCACCGGGCAGGGAGGAAACCGGGGAGCTGTTTTTT.